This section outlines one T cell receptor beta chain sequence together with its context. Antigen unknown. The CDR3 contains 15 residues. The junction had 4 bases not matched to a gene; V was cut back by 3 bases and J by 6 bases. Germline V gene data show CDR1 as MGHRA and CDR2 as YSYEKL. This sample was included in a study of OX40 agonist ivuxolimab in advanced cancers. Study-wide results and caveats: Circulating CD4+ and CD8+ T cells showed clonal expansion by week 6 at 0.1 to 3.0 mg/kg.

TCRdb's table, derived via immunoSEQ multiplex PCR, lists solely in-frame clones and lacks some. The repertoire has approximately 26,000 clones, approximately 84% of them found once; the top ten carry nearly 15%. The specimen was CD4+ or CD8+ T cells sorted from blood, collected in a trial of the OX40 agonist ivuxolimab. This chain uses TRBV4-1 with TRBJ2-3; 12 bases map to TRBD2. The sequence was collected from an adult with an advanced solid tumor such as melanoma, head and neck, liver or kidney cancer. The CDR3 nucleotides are TGCGCCAGCAGCCACCGACTAGCGGGAGAGGATACGCAGTATTTT. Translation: CASSHRLAGEDTQYF.